The 2 T cell receptor beta chains reported below all come from one sample, sequenced in a study of monozygotic twins with cystic fibrosis (dated by TCRdb to 2020 to 2022). The library was produced with the immunoSEQ multiplex PCR assay. The clones in this table, taken by TCRdb from immuneACCESS, are in-frame only. Not every clone is retained; where verified, under half of the shortfall comes from an unresolved V gene, and the cause of the rest is unknown. The sample table holds about 36,000 clones, of which about 87% were seen once. The top ten clones comprise roughly 1.5% of the sample. Sequences were obtained from blood. Source of these receptors: a girl aged 2-10 years with cystic fibrosis.

The rearrangement links TRBV6-5 to TRBJ2-5; 11 bases match TRBD2. With V trimmed by 2 bases and J by 5 bases, 4 bases remained unmatched. Per germline, CDR1 MNHEY and CDR2 SVGAGI. This CDR3 contains 15 residues. The CDR3 loop reads CASSYLAGGQETQYF. In DNA form, the CDR3 reads TGTGCCAGCAGTTACCTAGCGGGGGGCCAGGAGACCCAGTACTTC.

The table lists this clone with a count of one. The V call is TRBV4-1, the J call TRBJ1-1; 7 bases line up with TRBD1. The CDR3 has 16 residues. V gave up 1 base and J gave up 2 bases; unmatched junction bases: 7. Per the germline V gene, CDR1 is MGHRA and CDR2 is YSYEKL. CDR3 DNA: TGCGCCAGCAGCCAAGTCCCCGGGACAGACAACACTGAAGCTTTCTTT. It encodes CASSQVPGTDNTEAFF.